The following is a TCR beta chain sequence with its context. Antigen specificity is unknown. The repertoire was sequenced with immunoSEQ multiplex PCR; TCRdb's copy has only in-frame clones and lacks some. The repertoire holds some 1,400,000 clones, with roughly 95% as singletons. These data come from a study of shared clonotypes between healthy human individuals. The wider study: Researchers assigned three CD4 naive, three CD4 memory, two CD8 naive and one CD8 memory plate to each donor. Study-wide results and limits: Expectations were that clonotype sharing among donors would be affected by sequencing depth. Roughly 4.7% was the fraction of naive CD4 clonotypes found shared across four donors.

The source material was naive CD4+ T cells sorted from blood. Noted subset: CD45RA+ positively selected. The source of this sequence is a young man in good health.

The CDR3 reads CASSLPGQGNEKLFF. The CDR3 DNA reads as TGTGCCAGCAGCCTCCCGGGACAGGGTAATGAAAAACTGTTTTTT. V usage is TRBV7-9 and J usage is TRBJ1-4; 9 nucleotides align to TRBD1. J gave up 4 bases and V 5 bases, and 5 bases lay outside the gene matches. CDR3 length: 15 residues. Germline loops: CDR1 SEHNR, CDR2 FQNEAQ (reference sequence).